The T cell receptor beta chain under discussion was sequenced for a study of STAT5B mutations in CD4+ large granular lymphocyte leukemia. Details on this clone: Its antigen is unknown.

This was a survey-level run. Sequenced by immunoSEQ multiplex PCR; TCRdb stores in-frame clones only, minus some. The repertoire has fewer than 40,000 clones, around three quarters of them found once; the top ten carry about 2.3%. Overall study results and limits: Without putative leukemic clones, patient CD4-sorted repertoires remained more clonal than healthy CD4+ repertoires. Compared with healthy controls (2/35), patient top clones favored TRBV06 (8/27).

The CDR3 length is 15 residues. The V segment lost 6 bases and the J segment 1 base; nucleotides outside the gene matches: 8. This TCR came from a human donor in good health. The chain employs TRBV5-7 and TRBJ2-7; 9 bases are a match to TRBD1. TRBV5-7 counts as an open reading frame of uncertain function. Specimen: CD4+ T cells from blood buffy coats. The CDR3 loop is CASNNPGQGSYEQYF. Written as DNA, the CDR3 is TGTGCCAGCAATAACCCGGGACAGGGATCCTACGAGCAGTACTTC.